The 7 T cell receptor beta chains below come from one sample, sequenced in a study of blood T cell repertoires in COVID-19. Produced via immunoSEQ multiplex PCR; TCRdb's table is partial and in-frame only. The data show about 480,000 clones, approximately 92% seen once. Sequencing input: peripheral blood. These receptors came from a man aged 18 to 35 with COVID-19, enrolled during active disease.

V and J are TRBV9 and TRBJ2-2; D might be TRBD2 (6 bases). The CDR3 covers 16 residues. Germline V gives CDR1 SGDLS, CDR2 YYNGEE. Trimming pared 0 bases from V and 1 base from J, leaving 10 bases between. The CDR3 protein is CASSVGHSGNTGELFF. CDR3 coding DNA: TGTGCCAGCAGCGTAGGACATAGCGGGAACACCGGGGAGCTGTTTTTT.

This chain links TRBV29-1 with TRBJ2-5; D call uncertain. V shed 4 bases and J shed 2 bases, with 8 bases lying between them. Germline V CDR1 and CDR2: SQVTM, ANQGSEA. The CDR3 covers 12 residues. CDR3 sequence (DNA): TGCAGCGTTGGGGCAGCACAAGAGACCCAGTACTTC. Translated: CSVGAAQETQYF.

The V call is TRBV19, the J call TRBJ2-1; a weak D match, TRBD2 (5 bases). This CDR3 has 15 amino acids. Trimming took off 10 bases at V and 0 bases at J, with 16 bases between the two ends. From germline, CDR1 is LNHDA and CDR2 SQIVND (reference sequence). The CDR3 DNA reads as TGTGCCACCCAGAGGGAGCGGTCCTCCTACAATGAGCAGTTCTTC. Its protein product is CATQRERSSYNEQFF.

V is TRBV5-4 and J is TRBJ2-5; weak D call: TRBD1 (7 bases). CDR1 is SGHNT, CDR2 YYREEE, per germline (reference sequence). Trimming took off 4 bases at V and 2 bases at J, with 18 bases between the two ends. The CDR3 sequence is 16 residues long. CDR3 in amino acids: CASSGRTGVKQETQYF. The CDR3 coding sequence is TGTGCCAGCAGCGGGAGGACAGGCGTCAAACAAGAGACCCAGTACTTC.

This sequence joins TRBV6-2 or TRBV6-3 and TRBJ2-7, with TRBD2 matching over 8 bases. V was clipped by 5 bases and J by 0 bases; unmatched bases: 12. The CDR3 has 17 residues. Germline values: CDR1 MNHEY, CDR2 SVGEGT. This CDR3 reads CASSGYLKSGSSYEQYF. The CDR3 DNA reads TGTGCCAGCAGTGGCTACTTAAAAAGCGGGAGCTCCTACGAGCAGTACTTC.

CDR3 nucleotides: TGTGCCAGCAGCGGGGCAGTGTTTCAAGAGACCCAGTACTTC. Its protein is CASSGAVFQETQYF. This chain connects TRBV5-5 to TRBJ2-5; maybe TRBD1 (5 bases). This CDR3 is built from 14 residues. Trimming took off 4 bases at V and 2 bases at J, with 12 bases between the two ends. The germline gives CDR1 SGHKS, CDR2 YYEKEE (reference sequence).

CDR3 in DNA: TGTGCCAGCTCACCAGCTAGCGGAGTCACCGGGGAGCTGTTTTTT. Protein sequence: CASSPASGVTGELFF. The gene calls are TRBV18 and TRBJ2-2; TRBD2 aligns across 7 bases. V dropped 2 bases and J dropped 4; count of bases not matched to a gene: 4. The CDR3 runs to 15 residues. Germline CDR1 and CDR2: KGHSH and LQKENI.